One and the same sample provided the 7 T cell receptor beta chains below, sequenced in a study of CD8 T cells in ankylosing spondylitis. General study findings and limits: In ankylosing spondylitis blood, a motif of 7 to 9 highly homologous TCR beta variants appeared characteristic.

MiXCR, applied by TCRdb to the 5' RACE reads, yields one record per CDR3 protein. The sample has about 500,000 distinct CDR3 sequences, less than 6% seen once. The antigens these receptors bind are not known. What was sequenced was blood, either unsorted or a sorted T cell fraction (not recorded which). These receptors all come from a male donor with ankylosing spondylitis.

This clonotype was recorded many times. CDR3 loop: CASSQEGTSTDTQYF. The DNA for the CDR3 is TGCGCCAGCAGCCAAGAAGGGACTAGCACAGATACGCAGTATTTT. The J gene is TRBJ2-3, the V gene TRBV4-1; perhaps TRBD2 as D (6 bases). The length of the CDR3 is 15 residues. Germline-derived CDR1 and CDR2 are MGHRA and YSYEKL. Deletions cut 0 bases from V and 0 bases from J, with 7 bases between.

This clonotype was recorded a few times. The CDR3 DNA follows: TGCGCCAGCAGCCGGGGAGAGCTGCTAGCGGGAGGCACTTTGTATGAGCAGTTCTTC. It is translated as CASSRGELLAGGTLYEQFF. V and J are TRBV4-3 and TRBJ2-1, with TRBD2 matching over 11 bases. The germline V gene encodes CDR1 LGHNA and CDR2 YSLEER. Germline trimming cut 4 bases from V and 8 bases from J; bases unmatched to any gene: 19. The CDR3 loop spans 19 amino acids.

This chain connects TRBV5-6 to TRBJ2-2, with TRBD1 matching 10 bases. Germline loops: CDR1 SGHDT, CDR2 YYEEEE. The V gene end was trimmed by 0 bases and the J gene end by 4 bases; junction bases not matched to a gene: 3. The CDR3 consists of 16 residues. The CDR3 protein is CASSLDRTGGTGELFF. The CDR3 nucleotides are TGTGCCAGCAGCTTGGATCGGACAGGGGGCACCGGGGAGCTGTTTTTT. Combining the CDR3 with reference TRBV5-6 and TRBJ2-2 gives the whole variable domain DAGVTQSPTHLIKTRGQQVTLRCSPKSGHDTVSWYQQALGQGPQFIFQYYEEEERQRGNFPDRFSGHQFPNYSSELNVNALLLGDSALYLCASSLDRTGGTGELFFGEGSRLTVL.

The V call is TRBV11-2, the J call TRBJ1-2; TRBD1 matches at 12 bases. V lost 4 bases and J lost 3; bases outside the gene matches: 12. Germline lookup yields CDR1 SGHAT and CDR2 FQNNGV. The CDR3 runs to 18 residues. As DNA, the CDR3 is TGTGCCAGCAGCTCCGGTCCCGGGACAGGGGGCGGCGACTATGGCTACACCTTC. This gives the protein CASSSGPGTGGGDYGYTF.

This clonotype was recorded many times. V usage is TRBV4-2 and J usage is TRBJ2-1, with D perhaps matching TRBD1 or TRBD2 (5 bases each). This CDR3 is built from 16 residues. Trimming pared 1 base from V and 9 bases from J, leaving 19 bases between. Germline V gene data show CDR1 as LGHNA and CDR2 as YNFKEQ. The CDR3 sequence is CASSQVRGVGDGEQFF. CDR3 nucleotide sequence: TGTGCCAGCAGCCAAGTGAGGGGTGTCGGTGATGGTGAGCAGTTCTTC.

This clonotype showed up many times. A much larger clone differs by one base, so this may be a read error. The chain uses TRBV11-2 and TRBJ2-7; no definite D call. CDR1 is SGHAT and CDR2 is FQNNGV in the germline V gene. CDR3 size: 11 residues. Trimming cost V 4 bases and J 3 bases, with 4 bases left between them. Here the CDR3 reads CASSSHYEQYF. The CDR3 nucleotides are TGTGCCAGCAGCTCCCACTACGAGCAGTACTTC.

This clonotype has ten or more counts. The gene calls are TRBV5-1 and TRBJ2-1, with D possibly called TRBD1 or TRBD2 (5 bases each). Germline V lookup: CDR1 SGHRS, CDR2 YFSETQ. CDR3 length: 15 amino acids. Deletions cut 0 bases from V and 4 bases from J, with 11 bases between. The CDR3 region is CASSLGGGEYNEQFF. The CDR3 region has the DNA TGCGCCAGCAGCTTGGGTGGGGGAGAGTACAATGAGCAGTTCTTC.